This T cell receptor beta chain derives from a study of T cells after yellow fever vaccination. Findings and limits, study-wide: Although the secondary response was weaker, it peaked faster, at day 5 versus 15.

The table lists this clonotype with many counts. V was clipped by 2 bases and J by 5 bases, with 6 bases between them. The CDR3 extends over 12 amino acids. Germline lookup yields CDR1 SGHTA and CDR2 FQGNSA. Each CDR3 protein is one row after TCRdb ran MiXCR on the 5' RACE reads. The table lists around 30,000 distinct CDR3 sequences, over 5% of them singletons. This clonotype originated in a man aged 30-40 years who received the YFV17D yellow fever vaccine. The chain joins TRBV7-2 to TRBJ2-5; D gene unclear. Sequencing used PBMCs, either bulk or a sorted T-cell subset (CD4+, CD8+, memory, or dextramer-sorted; not recorded which), obtained on the day of the yellow fever booster vaccination. CDR3 amino acids: CASSLRPETQYF. CDR3 in DNA: TGTGCCAGCAGCTTACGGCCCGAGACCCAGTACTTC.